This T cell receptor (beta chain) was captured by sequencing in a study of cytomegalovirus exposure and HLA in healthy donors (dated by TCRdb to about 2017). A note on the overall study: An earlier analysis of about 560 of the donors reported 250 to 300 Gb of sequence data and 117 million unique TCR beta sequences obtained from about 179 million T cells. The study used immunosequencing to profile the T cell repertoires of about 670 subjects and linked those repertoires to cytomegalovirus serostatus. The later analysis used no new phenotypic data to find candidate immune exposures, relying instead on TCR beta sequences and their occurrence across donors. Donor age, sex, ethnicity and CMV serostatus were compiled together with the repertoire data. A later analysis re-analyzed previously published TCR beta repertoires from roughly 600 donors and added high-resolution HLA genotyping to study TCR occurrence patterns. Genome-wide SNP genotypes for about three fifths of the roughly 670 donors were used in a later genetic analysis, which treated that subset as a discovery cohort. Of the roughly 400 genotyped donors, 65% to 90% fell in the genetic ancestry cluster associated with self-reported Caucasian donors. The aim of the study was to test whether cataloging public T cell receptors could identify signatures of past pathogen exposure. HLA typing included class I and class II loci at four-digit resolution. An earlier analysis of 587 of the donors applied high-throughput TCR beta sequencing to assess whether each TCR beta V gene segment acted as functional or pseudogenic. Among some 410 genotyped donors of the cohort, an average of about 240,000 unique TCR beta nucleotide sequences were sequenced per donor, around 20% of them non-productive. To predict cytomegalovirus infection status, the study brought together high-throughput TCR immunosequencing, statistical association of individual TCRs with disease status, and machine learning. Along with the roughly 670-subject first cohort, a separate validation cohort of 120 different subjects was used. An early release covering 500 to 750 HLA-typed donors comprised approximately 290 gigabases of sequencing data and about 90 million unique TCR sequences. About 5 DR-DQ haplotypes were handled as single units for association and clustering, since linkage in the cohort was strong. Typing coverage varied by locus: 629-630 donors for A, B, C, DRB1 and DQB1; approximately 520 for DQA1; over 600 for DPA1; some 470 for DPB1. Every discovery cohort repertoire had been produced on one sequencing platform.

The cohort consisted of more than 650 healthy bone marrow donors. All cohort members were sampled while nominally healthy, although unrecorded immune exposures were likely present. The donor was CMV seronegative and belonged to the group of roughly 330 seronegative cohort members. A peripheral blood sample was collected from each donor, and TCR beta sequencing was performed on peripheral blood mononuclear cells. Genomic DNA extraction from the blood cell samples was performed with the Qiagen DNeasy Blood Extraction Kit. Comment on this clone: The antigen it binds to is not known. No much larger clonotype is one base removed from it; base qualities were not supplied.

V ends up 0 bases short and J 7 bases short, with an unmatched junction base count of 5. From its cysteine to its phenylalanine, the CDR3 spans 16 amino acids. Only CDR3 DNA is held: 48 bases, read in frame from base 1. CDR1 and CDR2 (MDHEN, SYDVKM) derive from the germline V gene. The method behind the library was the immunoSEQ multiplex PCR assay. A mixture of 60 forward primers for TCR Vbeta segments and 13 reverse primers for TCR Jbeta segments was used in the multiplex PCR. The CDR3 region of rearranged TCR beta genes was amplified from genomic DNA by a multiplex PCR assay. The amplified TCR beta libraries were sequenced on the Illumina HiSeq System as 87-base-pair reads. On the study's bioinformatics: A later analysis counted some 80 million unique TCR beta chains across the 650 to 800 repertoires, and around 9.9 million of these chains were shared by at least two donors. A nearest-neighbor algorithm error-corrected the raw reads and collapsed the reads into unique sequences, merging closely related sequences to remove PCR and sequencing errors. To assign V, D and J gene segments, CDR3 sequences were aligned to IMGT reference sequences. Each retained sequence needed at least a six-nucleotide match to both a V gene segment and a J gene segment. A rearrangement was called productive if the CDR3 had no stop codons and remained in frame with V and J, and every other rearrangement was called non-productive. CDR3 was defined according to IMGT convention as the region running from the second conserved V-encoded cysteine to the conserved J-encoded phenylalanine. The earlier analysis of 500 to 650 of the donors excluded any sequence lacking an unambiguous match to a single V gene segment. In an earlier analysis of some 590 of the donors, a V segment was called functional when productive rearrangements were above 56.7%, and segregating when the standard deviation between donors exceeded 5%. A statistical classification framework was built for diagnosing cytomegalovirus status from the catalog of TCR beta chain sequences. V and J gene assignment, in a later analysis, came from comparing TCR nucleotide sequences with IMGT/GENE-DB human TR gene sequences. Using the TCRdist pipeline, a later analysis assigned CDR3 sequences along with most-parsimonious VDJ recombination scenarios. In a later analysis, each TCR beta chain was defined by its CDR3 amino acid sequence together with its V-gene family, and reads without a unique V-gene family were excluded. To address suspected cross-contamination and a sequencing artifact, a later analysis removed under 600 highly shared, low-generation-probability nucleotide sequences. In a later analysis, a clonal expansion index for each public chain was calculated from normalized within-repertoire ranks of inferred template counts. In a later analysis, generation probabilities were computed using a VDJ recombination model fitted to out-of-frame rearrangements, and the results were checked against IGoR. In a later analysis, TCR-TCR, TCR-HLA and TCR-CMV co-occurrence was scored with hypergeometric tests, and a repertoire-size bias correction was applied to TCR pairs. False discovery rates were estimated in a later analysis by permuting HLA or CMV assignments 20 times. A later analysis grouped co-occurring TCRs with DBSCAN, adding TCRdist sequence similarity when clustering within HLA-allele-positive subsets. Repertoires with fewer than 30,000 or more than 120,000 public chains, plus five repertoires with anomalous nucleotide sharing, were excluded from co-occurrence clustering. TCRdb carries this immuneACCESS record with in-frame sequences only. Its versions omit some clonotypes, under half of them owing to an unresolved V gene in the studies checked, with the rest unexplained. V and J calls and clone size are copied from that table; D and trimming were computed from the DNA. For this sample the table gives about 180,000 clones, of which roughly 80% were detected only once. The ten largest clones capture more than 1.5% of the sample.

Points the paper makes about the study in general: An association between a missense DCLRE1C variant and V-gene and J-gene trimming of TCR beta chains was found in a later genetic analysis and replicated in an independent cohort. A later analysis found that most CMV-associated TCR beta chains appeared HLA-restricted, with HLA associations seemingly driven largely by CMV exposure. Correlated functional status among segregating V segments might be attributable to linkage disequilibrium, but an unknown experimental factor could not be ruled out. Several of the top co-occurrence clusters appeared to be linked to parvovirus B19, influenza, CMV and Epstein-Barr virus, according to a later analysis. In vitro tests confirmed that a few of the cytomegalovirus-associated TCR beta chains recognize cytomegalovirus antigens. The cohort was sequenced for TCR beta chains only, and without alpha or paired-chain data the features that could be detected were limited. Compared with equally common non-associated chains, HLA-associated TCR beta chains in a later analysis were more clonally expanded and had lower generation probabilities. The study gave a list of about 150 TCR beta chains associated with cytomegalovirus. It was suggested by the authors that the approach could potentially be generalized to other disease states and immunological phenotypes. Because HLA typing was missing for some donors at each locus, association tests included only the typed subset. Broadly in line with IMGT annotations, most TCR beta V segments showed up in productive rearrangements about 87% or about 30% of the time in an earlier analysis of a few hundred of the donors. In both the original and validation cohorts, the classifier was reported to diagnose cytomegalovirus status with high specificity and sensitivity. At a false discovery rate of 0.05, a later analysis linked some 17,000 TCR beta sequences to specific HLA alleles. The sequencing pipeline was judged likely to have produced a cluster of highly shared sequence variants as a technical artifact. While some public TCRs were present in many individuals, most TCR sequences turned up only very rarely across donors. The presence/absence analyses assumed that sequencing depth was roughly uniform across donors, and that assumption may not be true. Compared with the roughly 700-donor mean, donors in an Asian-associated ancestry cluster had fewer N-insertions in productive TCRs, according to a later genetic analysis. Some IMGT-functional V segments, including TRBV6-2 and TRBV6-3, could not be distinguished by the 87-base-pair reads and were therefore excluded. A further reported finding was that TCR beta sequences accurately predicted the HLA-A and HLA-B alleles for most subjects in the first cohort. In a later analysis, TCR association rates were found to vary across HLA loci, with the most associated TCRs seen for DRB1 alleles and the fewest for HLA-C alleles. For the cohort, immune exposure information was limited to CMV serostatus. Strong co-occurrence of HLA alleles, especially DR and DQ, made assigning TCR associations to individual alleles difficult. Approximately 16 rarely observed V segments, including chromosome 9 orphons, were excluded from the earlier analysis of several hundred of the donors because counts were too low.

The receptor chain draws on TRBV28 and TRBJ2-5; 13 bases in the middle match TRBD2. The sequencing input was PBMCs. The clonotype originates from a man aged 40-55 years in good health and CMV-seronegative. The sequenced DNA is TGTGCCAGCAGTTTATGGACTAGCGGGAGGATAGGGACCCAGTACTTC. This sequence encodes CASSLWTSGRIGTQYF.